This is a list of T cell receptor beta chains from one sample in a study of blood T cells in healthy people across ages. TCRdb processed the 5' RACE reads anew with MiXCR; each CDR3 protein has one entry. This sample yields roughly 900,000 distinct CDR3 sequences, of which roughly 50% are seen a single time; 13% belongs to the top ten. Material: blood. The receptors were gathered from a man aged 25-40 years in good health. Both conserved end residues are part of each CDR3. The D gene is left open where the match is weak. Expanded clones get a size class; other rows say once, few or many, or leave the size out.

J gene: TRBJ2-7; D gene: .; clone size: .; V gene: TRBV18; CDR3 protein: CASSLGRWGQYF; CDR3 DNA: TGTGCCAGCTCACTTGGCCGTTGGGGGCAGTACTTC
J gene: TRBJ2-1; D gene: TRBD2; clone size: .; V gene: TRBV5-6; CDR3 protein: CASSLQAGGHNEQFF; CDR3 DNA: TGTGCCAGCAGCTTGCAAGCGGGGGGACACAATGAGCAGTTCTTC
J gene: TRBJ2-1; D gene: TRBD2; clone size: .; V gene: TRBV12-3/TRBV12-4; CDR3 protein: CASGVLAGYNEQFF; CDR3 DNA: TGTGCCAGCGGCGTACTAGCGGGGTACAATGAGCAGTTCTTC
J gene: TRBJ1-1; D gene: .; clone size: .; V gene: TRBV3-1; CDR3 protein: CASKGQVRDTEAFF; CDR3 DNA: TGTGCCAGCAAGGGGCAGGTTCGTGACACTGAAGCTTTCTTT
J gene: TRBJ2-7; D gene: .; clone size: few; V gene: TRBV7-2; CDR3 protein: CASSLIGEQYF; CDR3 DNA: TGTGCCAGCAGCTTAATCGGCGAGCAGTACTTC
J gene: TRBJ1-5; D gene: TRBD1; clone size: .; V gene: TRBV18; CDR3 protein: CASSSGQGWGNQPQHF; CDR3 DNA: TGTGCCAGCTCATCAGGACAGGGGTGGGGCAATCAGCCCCAGCATTTT
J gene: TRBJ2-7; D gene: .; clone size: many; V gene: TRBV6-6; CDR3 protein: CASTHGVYEQYF; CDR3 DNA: TGTGCCAGCACTCACGGGGTGTACGAGCAGTACTTC
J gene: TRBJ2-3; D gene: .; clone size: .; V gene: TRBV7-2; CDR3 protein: CASSLASISTDTQYF; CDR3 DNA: TGTGCCAGCAGCTTAGCATCCATTAGCACAGATACGCAGTATTTT
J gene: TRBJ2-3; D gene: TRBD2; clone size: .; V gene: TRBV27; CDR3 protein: CASSRPPGLAGDTQYF; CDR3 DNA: TGTGCCAGCAGCCGCCCACCGGGACTAGCTGGTGATACGCAGTATTTT
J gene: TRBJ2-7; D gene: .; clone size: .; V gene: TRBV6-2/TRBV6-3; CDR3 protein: CASSYASDEQYF; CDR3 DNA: TGTGCCAGCAGTTACGCTAGCGACGAGCAGTACTTC
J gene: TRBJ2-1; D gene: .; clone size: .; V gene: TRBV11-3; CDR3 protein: CASSLVSTGASYNEQFF; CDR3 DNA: TGTGCCAGCAGCTTAGTCTCTACAGGCGCCTCCTACAATGAGCAGTTCTTC
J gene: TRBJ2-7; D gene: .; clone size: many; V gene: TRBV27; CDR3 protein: CASSLRGNYEQYF; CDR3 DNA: TGTGCCAGCAGTTTAAGGGGTAACTACGAGCAGTACTTC
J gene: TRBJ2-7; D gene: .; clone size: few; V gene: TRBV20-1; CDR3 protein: CSARGWGGEGNEQYF; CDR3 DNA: TGCAGTGCTAGAGGCTGGGGGGGCGAGGGAAATGAGCAGTACTTC